This T cell receptor beta chain was identified in a study of cytomegalovirus exposure and HLA in healthy donors. Notes on the study in general: Highly shared variants forming one cluster were likely a sequencing artifact.

Note on this clone: Its antigen is not identified.

CDR1 is MGHRA, CDR2 YSYEKL, per germline. Unmatched junction bases numbered 5, after V lost 4 bases and J lost 3 bases. CDR3 length equals 15 residues. Primers: 60 Vbeta forward and 13 Jbeta reverse. Clones were read by immunoSEQ multiplex PCR, and TCRdb kept only the in-frame ones, dropping some. The sample lists some 180,000 clones, about 80% occurring once. The sequence derives from a woman in her 30s in good health and CMV-seronegative. The sample taken for sequencing was PBMCs. The chain couples TRBV4-1 to TRBJ1-4; 7 nucleotides align to TRBD1. The CDR3 here is CASSLKGQPNEKLFF. In DNA form, the CDR3 reads TGCGCCAGCAGCCTAAAGGGACAGCCTAATGAAAAACTGTTTTTT.